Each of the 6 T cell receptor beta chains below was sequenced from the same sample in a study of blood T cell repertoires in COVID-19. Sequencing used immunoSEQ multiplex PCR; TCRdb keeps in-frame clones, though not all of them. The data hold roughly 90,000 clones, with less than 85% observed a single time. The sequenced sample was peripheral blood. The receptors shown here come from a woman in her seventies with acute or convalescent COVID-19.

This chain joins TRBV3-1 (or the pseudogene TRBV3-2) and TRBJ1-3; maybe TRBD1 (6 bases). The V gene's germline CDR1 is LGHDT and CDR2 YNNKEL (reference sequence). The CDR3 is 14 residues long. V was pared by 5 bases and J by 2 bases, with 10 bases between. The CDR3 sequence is CASSKQGAGNTIYF. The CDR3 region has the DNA TGTGCCAGCAGCAAACAGGGTGCTGGAAACACCATATATTTT.

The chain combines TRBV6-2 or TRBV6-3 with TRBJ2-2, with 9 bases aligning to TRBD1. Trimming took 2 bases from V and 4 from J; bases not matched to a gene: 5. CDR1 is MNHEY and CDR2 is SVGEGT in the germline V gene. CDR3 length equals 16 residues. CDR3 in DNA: TGTGCCAGCAGTTACGCCGGGACAGGGAGCACCGGGGAGCTGTTTTTT. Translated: CASSYAGTGSTGELFF.

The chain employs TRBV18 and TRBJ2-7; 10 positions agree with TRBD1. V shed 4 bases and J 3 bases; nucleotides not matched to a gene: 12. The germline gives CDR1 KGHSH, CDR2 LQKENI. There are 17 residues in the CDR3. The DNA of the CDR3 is TGTGCCAGCTCACTTTCTATCGGACAGGGGGGTCTCTACGAGCAGTACTTC. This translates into CASSLSIGQGGLYEQYF.

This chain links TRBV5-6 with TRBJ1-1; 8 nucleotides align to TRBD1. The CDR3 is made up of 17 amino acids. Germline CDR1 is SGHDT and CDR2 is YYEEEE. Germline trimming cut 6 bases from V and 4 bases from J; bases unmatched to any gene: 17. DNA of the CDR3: TGTGCCAGCACCAGCTTGATGACAGGGGTATACGGCACTGAAGCTTTCTTT. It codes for CASTSLMTGVYGTEAFF.

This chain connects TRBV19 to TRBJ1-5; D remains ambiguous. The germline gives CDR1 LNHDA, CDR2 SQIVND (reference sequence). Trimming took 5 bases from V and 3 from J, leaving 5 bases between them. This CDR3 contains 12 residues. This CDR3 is CASSEYNQPQHF. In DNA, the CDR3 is TGTGCCAGTAGTGAGTACAATCAGCCCCAGCATTTT.

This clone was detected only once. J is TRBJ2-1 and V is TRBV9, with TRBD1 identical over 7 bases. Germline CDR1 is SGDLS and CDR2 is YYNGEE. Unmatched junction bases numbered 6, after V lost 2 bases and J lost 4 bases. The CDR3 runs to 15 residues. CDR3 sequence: CASSVGDSGYNEQFF. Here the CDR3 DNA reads TGTGCCAGCAGCGTTGGGGACAGTGGGTACAATGAGCAGTTCTTC. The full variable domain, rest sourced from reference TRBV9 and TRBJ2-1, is DSGVTQTPKHLITATGQRVTLRCSPRSGDLSVYWYQQSLDQGLQFLIQYYNGEERAKGNILERFSAQQFPDLHSELNLSSLELGDSALYFCASSVGDSGYNEQFFGPGTRLTVL.